This paragraph reports one T cell receptor (beta chain). No antigen is known for it. Germline and junction disagree at one end, which may indicate a read error. The source of the sample is a study of cytomegalovirus exposure and HLA in healthy donors (dated by TCRdb to 2015 to 2018). Notes on the research overall: In an earlier analysis of under 750 of the donors, around 290 Gb of sequence data and 90 million to 130 million unique TCR beta sequences from roughly 180 million T cells were reported. The aim of the study was to test whether cataloging public T cell receptors could identify signatures of past pathogen exposure. About 300 gigabases of sequencing data and roughly 90 million unique TCR sequences were included in an early release covering about 600 HLA-typed donors. In a later analysis, previously published TCR beta repertoires from 500 to 750 donors were re-analyzed and high-resolution HLA genotyping was added so that TCR occurrence patterns could be studied. The study used immunosequencing to profile the T cell repertoires of hundreds of subjects and linked those repertoires to cytomegalovirus serostatus. Typing coverage varied by locus: roughly 629-640 donors for A, B, C, DRB1 and DQB1; roughly 560 for DQA1; over 600 for DPA1; around 490 for DPB1. Of the approximately 400 genotyped donors, 81% fell in the genetic ancestry cluster associated with self-reported Caucasian donors. Among several hundred genotyped donors of the cohort, an average of around 240,000 unique TCR beta nucleotide sequences was sequenced per donor, of which roughly 17% were non-productive. Rather than drawing on any new phenotypic data, the later analysis identified candidate immune exposures from TCR beta sequences and the way those sequences occurred across donors. Roughly 5 DR-DQ haplotypes were handled as single units for association and clustering, since linkage in the cohort was strong. High-throughput TCR immunosequencing, statistical association of individual TCRs with disease status, and machine learning were combined to predict cytomegalovirus infection status. Donor age, sex, ethnicity and CMV serostatus were compiled together with the repertoire data. In addition to the first cohort of around 670 subjects, a separate validation cohort of 120 different subjects was used. To decide whether each TCR beta V gene segment behaved as functional or pseudogenic, an earlier analysis of fewer than 750 of the donors relied on high-throughput TCR beta sequencing. In a later genetic analysis, genome-wide SNP genotypes for about 55% of the roughly 700 donors were used, and that subset was treated as a discovery cohort. HLA typing included class I and class II loci at four-digit resolution. All discovery cohort repertoires had been generated on a single sequencing platform.

Receptors were amplified or captured by the immunoSEQ multiplex PCR assay. For the multiplex PCR, a mixture combining 60 forward primers for TCR Vbeta segments and 13 reverse primers for TCR Jbeta segments was used. A multiplex PCR assay on genomic DNA amplified the CDR3 region of rearranged TCR beta genes. On the Illumina HiSeq System, the amplified TCR beta libraries were sequenced as 87-base-pair reads. In the original analysis: A later analysis tallied tens of millions of unique TCR beta chains across the 666 repertoires, and some 10 million of those chains were shared by two or more donors. Raw reads were error-corrected and collapsed into unique sequences with a nearest-neighbor algorithm that merged closely related sequences to remove PCR and sequencing errors. CDR3 sequences were aligned to IMGT reference sequences to assign V, D and J gene segments. Each retained sequence needed at least a six-nucleotide match to both a V gene segment and a J gene segment. A rearrangement was called productive if the CDR3 had no stop codons and remained in frame with V and J, and every other rearrangement was called non-productive. CDR3 was defined by IMGT convention, running from the second conserved V-encoded cysteine to the conserved J-encoded phenylalanine. The earlier analysis of 587 of the donors excluded any sequence lacking an unambiguous match to a single V gene segment. An earlier analysis of 587 of the donors called V segments functional above 56.7% productive rearrangements and segregating when the between-donor standard deviation exceeded 5%. To diagnose cytomegalovirus status from the catalog of TCR beta chain sequences, a statistical classification framework was built. V and J gene assignment, in a later analysis, came from comparing TCR nucleotide sequences with IMGT/GENE-DB human TR gene sequences. A later analysis assigned CDR3 sequences and most-parsimonious VDJ recombination scenarios with the TCRdist pipeline. In a later analysis, each TCR beta chain was defined by its CDR3 amino acid sequence together with its V-gene family, and reads lacking a unique V-gene family were excluded. A later analysis removed nearly 600 highly shared, low-generation-probability nucleotide sequences to deal with suspected cross-contamination and a sequencing artifact. In a later analysis, a clonal expansion index for each public chain was calculated from normalized within-repertoire ranks of inferred template counts. In a later analysis, generation probabilities were computed using a VDJ recombination model fitted to out-of-frame rearrangements, and the results were checked against IGoR. In a later analysis, hypergeometric tests were used to score TCR-TCR, TCR-HLA and TCR-CMV co-occurrence, with a repertoire-size bias correction applied to TCR pairs. A later analysis estimated false discovery rates by permuting HLA or CMV assignments 20 times. In a later analysis, co-occurring TCRs were grouped using DBSCAN, with TCRdist sequence similarity added in when clustering inside HLA-allele-positive subsets. For co-occurrence clustering, repertoires with fewer than 30,000 or more than 120,000 public chains were excluded, along with roughly 5 repertoires with anomalous nucleotide sharing. TCRdb stores this immuneACCESS table with in-frame sequences only. Part of the clones is absent; in the studies checked, under half of the shortfall reflects unresolved V genes, and no reason is known for the rest. V, J and clone size derive from that table, while D and trimming were established from the DNA sequence. For this sample there are under 200,000 clones; more than 60% appear just once. The ten largest make up over 4% of the sample.

The cohort consisted of fewer than 700 healthy bone marrow donors. At the time of sampling, all cohort members were nominally healthy, though unrecorded immune exposures were likely present. The donor tested CMV seronegative, placing the donor among the 300 to 450 seronegative members of the cohort. A peripheral blood sample was provided by each donor, and peripheral blood mononuclear cells were used for TCR beta sequencing. The Qiagen DNeasy Blood Extraction Kit was used to extract genomic DNA from the blood cell samples. The germline V gene sets CDR1 to MNHEY and CDR2 to SVGAGI. The CDR3 runs 15 residues from the cysteine to the phenylalanine. CDR3 DNA is the only sequence kept; it has 45 bases, read in frame from the first base. Broader findings and caveats from the paper: A later analysis found that most CMV-associated TCR beta chains appeared HLA-restricted, with HLA associations seemingly driven largely by CMV exposure. The authors suggested that the approach could potentially be extended to other disease states and immunological phenotypes. A later genetic analysis reported fewer N-insertions in productive TCRs among donors in an Asian-associated ancestry cluster than the roughly 700-donor mean. Linkage disequilibrium might explain the correlated functional status among segregating V segments, but an unknown experimental factor could not be excluded. Immune exposure information for the cohort was limited to CMV serostatus. Specific HLA alleles were associated with more than 15,000 TCR beta sequences at a false discovery rate of 0.05 in a later analysis. A later genetic analysis associated a missense DCLRE1C variant with V-gene and J-gene trimming of TCR beta chains, and an independent cohort replicated the association. Most TCR sequences were seen in very few donors, while some public TCRs were found in many individuals. A further reported finding was that TCR beta sequences accurately predicted the HLA-A and HLA-B alleles for most subjects in the first cohort. A total of roughly 160 TCR beta chains were listed by the study as associated with cytomegalovirus. Because counts were too low, about 18 rarely observed V segments, including chromosome 9 orphons, were excluded from the earlier analysis of around 590 of the donors. In a later analysis, TCR association rates were found to vary across HLA loci, with the most associated TCRs seen for DRB1 alleles and the fewest for HLA-C alleles. When HLA alleles, especially DR and DQ, strongly co-occurred, attributing TCR associations to individual alleles was difficult. Because HLA typing was missing for some donors at each locus, association tests included only the typed subset. A cluster of highly shared sequence variants was judged likely to represent a technical artifact of the sequencing pipeline. In an earlier analysis of some 550 of the donors, most TCR beta V segments were observed in productive rearrangements about 87% or about 30% of the time, broadly matching IMGT annotations. Several of the top co-occurrence clusters appeared to be linked to parvovirus B19, influenza, CMV and Epstein-Barr virus, according to a later analysis. The classifier was reported to diagnose cytomegalovirus status with high specificity and sensitivity in both the original cohort and the validation cohort. A few of the identified cytomegalovirus-associated TCR beta chains were confirmed in vitro to be specific for cytomegalovirus antigens. Some IMGT-functional V segments, including TRBV6-2 and TRBV6-3, could not be distinguished by the 87-base-pair reads and were therefore excluded. The cohort was sequenced for TCR beta chains only, and without alpha or paired-chain data the features that could be detected were limited. Roughly uniform sequencing depth across donors was assumed in presence/absence analyses, although this assumption may not hold. A later analysis found that HLA-associated TCR beta chains were more clonally expanded and had lower generation probabilities than equally common non-associated chains.

This receptor was taken from a male donor in good health and CMV-seronegative. The receptor chain draws on TRBV6-5 and TRBJ1-1, and 7 junctional nucleotides match TRBD1. The sample comprised PBMCs. The CDR3 protein is CASSYSGTVNAEAFF. DNA sequence: TGTGCCAGCAGTTACTCCGGGACAGTGAACGCTGAAGCTTTCTTT.